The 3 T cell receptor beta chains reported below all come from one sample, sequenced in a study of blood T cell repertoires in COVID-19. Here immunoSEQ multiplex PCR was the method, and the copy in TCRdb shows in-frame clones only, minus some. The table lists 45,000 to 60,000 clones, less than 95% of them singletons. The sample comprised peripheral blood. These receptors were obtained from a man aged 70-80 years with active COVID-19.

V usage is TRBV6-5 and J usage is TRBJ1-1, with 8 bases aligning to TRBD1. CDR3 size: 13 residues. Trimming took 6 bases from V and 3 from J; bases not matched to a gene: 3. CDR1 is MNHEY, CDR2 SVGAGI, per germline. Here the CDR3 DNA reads TGTGCCAGCAGCCAGACAGGGGACACTGAAGCTTTCTTT. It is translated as CASSQTGDTEAFF.

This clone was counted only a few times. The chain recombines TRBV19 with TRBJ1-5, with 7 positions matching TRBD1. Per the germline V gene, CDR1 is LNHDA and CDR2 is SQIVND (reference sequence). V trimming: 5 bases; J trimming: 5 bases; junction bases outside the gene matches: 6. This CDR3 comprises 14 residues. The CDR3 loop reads CASSFRQGDQPQHF. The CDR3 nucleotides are TGTGCCAGTAGTTTTCGACAGGGCGATCAGCCCCAGCATTTT.

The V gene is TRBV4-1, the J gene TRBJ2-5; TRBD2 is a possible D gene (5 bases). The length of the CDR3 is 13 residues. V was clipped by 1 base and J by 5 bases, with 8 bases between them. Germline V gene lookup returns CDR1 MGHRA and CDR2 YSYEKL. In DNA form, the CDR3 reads TGCGCCAGCAGCCAAGGGACTCGGGAGACCCAGTACTTC. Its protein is CASSQGTRETQYF.